A selection of T cell receptor beta chains follows, all from one sample in a study of OX40 agonist ivuxolimab in advanced cancers. Generated by immunoSEQ multiplex PCR, the TCRdb table keeps only in-frame clones and is missing some. The data contain some 66,000 clones, under 85% of them singletons. The source material was CD4+ or CD8+ T cells sorted from blood, sampled in a trial of the OX40 agonist ivuxolimab. The receptors come from an adult with an advanced solid tumor such as melanoma, head and neck, liver or kidney cancer. The CDR3 runs from the conserved cysteine through the conserved F or W. Fields, in order: V gene, D gene, CDR3 length, J gene, clone size, CDR3 DNA, CDR3 protein. The D gene is left open where the match is weak. For some rows the clone size is stated as once, few or many, or as a class when expanded; others skip it.

V gene: TRBV21-1
D gene: -
CDR3 length: 18
J gene: TRBJ2-1
clone size: -
CDR3 DNA: TGTGCCAGAAGGGATGCGAAAGCGGCGGATGGGACCTACAATGAGCAGTTCTTC
CDR3 protein: CARRDAKAADGTYNEQFF

V gene: TRBV27
D gene: -
CDR3 length: 13
J gene: TRBJ2-7
clone size: -
CDR3 DNA: TGTGCCAGCAGTGGCAGGGCCGACTACGAGCAGTACTTC
CDR3 protein: CASSGRADYEQYF

V gene: TRBV29-1
D gene: -
CDR3 length: 13
J gene: TRBJ1-1
clone size: -
CDR3 DNA: TGCAGCGTTGTTGTTACAGTCAACACTGAAGCTTTCTTT
CDR3 protein: CSVVVTVNTEAFF

V gene: TRBV30
D gene: -
CDR3 length: 11
J gene: TRBJ2-7
clone size: few
CDR3 DNA: TGTGCCTGGAGCCGTAGCTACGAGCAGTACTTC
CDR3 protein: CAWSRSYEQYF

V gene: TRBV11-2
D gene: -
CDR3 length: 14
J gene: TRBJ1-4
clone size: -
CDR3 DNA: TGTGCCAGCAGCTTAGCCCAGTTGAGTCAAAAACTGTTTTTT
CDR3 protein: CASSLAQLSQKLFF

V gene: TRBV11-3
D gene: TRBD1
CDR3 length: 16
J gene: TRBJ2-7
clone size: medium-sized
CDR3 DNA: TGTGCCAGCAGCCAGGAAATGGGGACAGGTTCCTACGAGCAGTACTTC
CDR3 protein: CASSQEMGTGSYEQYF

V gene: TRBV4-2
D gene: TRBD1
CDR3 length: 16
J gene: TRBJ1-2
clone size: -
CDR3 DNA: TGTGCCAGCAGCCAAGTGGCTCAGGGGGCTGAGTATGGCTACACCTTC
CDR3 protein: CASSQVAQGAEYGYTF

V gene: TRBV9
D gene: -
CDR3 length: 17
J gene: TRBJ1-2
clone size: -
CDR3 DNA: TGTGCCAGCAGCGGATCGACAGGAGGTTCGGGTAACTATGGCTACACCTTC
CDR3 protein: CASSGSTGGSGNYGYTF

V gene: TRBV7-2
D gene: -
CDR3 length: 13
J gene: TRBJ2-2
clone size: -
CDR3 DNA: TGTGCCAGCAGCCCAGGGGAGACCGGGGAGCTGTTTTTT
CDR3 protein: CASSPGETGELFF

V gene: TRBV6-5
D gene: -
CDR3 length: 13
J gene: TRBJ1-2
clone size: -
CDR3 DNA: TGTGCCAGCAGACTCGACAGGCTCTATGGCTACACCTTC
CDR3 protein: CASRLDRLYGYTF

V gene: TRBV19
D gene: -
CDR3 length: 15
J gene: TRBJ1-1
clone size: once
CDR3 DNA: TGTGCCAGTAGCCCTGGGGGCAGGCTAGGCACTGAAGCTTTCTTT
CDR3 protein: CASSPGGRLGTEAFF

V gene: TRBV30
D gene: -
CDR3 length: 17
J gene: TRBJ1-2
clone size: -
CDR3 DNA: TGTGCCTGGAGGGAAACGGGACGGAGTAAAGCTAACTATGGCTACACCTTC
CDR3 protein: CAWRETGRSKANYGYTF

V gene: TRBV7-3
D gene: -
CDR3 length: 14
J gene: TRBJ2-2
clone size: -
CDR3 DNA: TGTGCCAGCAGCTTATACGGGAACACCGGGGAGCTGTTTTTT
CDR3 protein: CASSLYGNTGELFF

V gene: TRBV11-3
D gene: -
CDR3 length: 15
J gene: TRBJ2-7
clone size: -
CDR3 DNA: TGTGCCAGCAGCTCCCTTGGGGCGGATACCTACGAGCAGTACTTC
CDR3 protein: CASSSLGADTYEQYF

V gene: TRBV6-6
D gene: -
CDR3 length: 11
J gene: TRBJ2-3
clone size: few
CDR3 DNA: TGTGCCAGCAGTTCCCGAGATACGCAGTATTTT
CDR3 protein: CASSSRDTQYF

V gene: TRBV5-1
D gene: -
CDR3 length: 13
J gene: TRBJ2-5
clone size: -
CDR3 DNA: TGCGCCAGCAGCTTGGGCTTCGAAGAGACCCAGTACTTC
CDR3 protein: CASSLGFEETQYF

V gene: TRBV7-3
D gene: TRBD2
CDR3 length: 18
J gene: TRBJ2-3
clone size: -
CDR3 DNA: TGTGCCAGCAGCCCACTAGCGGGAGGAGCCCCAAGCACAGATACGCAGTATTTT
CDR3 protein: CASSPLAGGAPSTDTQYF

V gene: TRBV11-2
D gene: -
CDR3 length: 14
J gene: TRBJ1-2
clone size: -
CDR3 DNA: TGTGCCAGCAGCCGAGAGACAGGAAACTATGGCTACACCTTC
CDR3 protein: CASSRETGNYGYTF

V gene: TRBV28
D gene: -
CDR3 length: 13
J gene: TRBJ2-3
clone size: -
CDR3 DNA: TGTGCCAGCAGTTTAATCGTCGCAGATACGCAGTATTTT
CDR3 protein: CASSLIVADTQYF

V gene: TRBV5-1
D gene: TRBD2
CDR3 length: 15
J gene: TRBJ2-1
clone size: -
CDR3 DNA: TGCGCCAGCAGCTTGGTCGCTAGCGGGAGTGCTGAGCAGTTCTTC
CDR3 protein: CASSLVASGSAEQFF

V gene: TRBV7-6
D gene: TRBD2
CDR3 length: 17
J gene: TRBJ2-5
clone size: -
CDR3 DNA: TGTGCCAGCAGCTTAGGACTAGCGGGGGGTTTCCAAGAGACCCAGTACTTC
CDR3 protein: CASSLGLAGGFQETQYF

V gene: TRBV7-3
D gene: -
CDR3 length: 11
J gene: TRBJ2-3
clone size: -
CDR3 DNA: TGTGCCAGCAGCAACACAGATACGCAGTATTTT
CDR3 protein: CASSNTDTQYF

V gene: TRBV19
D gene: -
CDR3 length: 13
J gene: TRBJ1-1
clone size: few
CDR3 DNA: TGTGCCAGTAGCTACAGGACACACACTGAAGCTTTCTTT
CDR3 protein: CASSYRTHTEAFF

V gene: TRBV29-1
D gene: -
CDR3 length: 14
J gene: TRBJ2-7
clone size: -
CDR3 DNA: TGCAGCGTCCACGTCCCCTCCGGGGCTGACGAGCAGTACTTC
CDR3 protein: CSVHVPSGADEQYF

V gene: TRBV23-1
D gene: -
CDR3 length: 15
J gene: TRBJ2-2
clone size: -
CDR3 DNA: TGCGCCAGCAGACCTTTTACATCGGACACCGGGGAGCTGTTTTTT
CDR3 protein: CASRPFTSDTGELFF

V gene: TRBV7-6
D gene: TRBD1
CDR3 length: 14
J gene: TRBJ2-7
clone size: -
CDR3 DNA: TGTGCCAGCAGCTTAGTTCAGGGGGCCCCCGAACAGTACTTC
CDR3 protein: CASSLVQGAPEQYF

V gene: TRBV7-9
D gene: -
CDR3 length: 12
J gene: TRBJ2-7
clone size: -
CDR3 DNA: TGTGCCAGCAGCTTAGTCCGCTACGAGCAGTACTTC
CDR3 protein: CASSLVRYEQYF

V gene: TRBV6-1
D gene: -
CDR3 length: 12
J gene: TRBJ1-5
clone size: -
CDR3 DNA: TGTGCCAGCAGTGACGGAAATCAGCCCCAGCATTTT
CDR3 protein: CASSDGNQPQHF

V gene: TRBV7-9
D gene: -
CDR3 length: 12
J gene: TRBJ2-2
clone size: -
CDR3 DNA: TGTGCCAGCAGTTTGGTCGACCGGGAGCTGTTTTTT
CDR3 protein: CASSLVDRELFF

V gene: TRBV30
D gene: TRBD2
CDR3 length: 14
J gene: TRBJ2-7
clone size: -
CDR3 DNA: TGTGCCTGGAGACTAGCGGGCAACTCCTACGAGCAGTACTTC
CDR3 protein: CAWRLAGNSYEQYF

V gene: TRBV28
D gene: -
CDR3 length: 13
J gene: TRBJ1-1
clone size: -
CDR3 DNA: TGTGCCAGCAGTTTTGGGGGGAGAGATGAAGCTTTCTTT
CDR3 protein: CASSFGGRDEAFF

V gene: TRBV18
D gene: TRBD2
CDR3 length: 16
J gene: TRBJ2-1
clone size: once
CDR3 DNA: TGTGCCAGCTCACCACTAGCGGGAAACGCCTACAATGAGCAGTTCTTC
CDR3 protein: CASSPLAGNAYNEQFF

V gene: TRBV6-5
D gene: TRBD1
CDR3 length: 15
J gene: TRBJ2-7
clone size: -
CDR3 DNA: TGTGCCAGCAGTTTAAGGCCTGGACAGGGGTACGAGCAGTACTTC
CDR3 protein: CASSLRPGQGYEQYF

V gene: TRBV11-3
D gene: -
CDR3 length: 14
J gene: TRBJ2-1
clone size: once
CDR3 DNA: TGTGCCAGCAGTTTGGTCAGGGGCGACAATGAGCAGTTCTTC
CDR3 protein: CASSLVRGDNEQFF

V gene: TRBV2
D gene: TRBD2
CDR3 length: 16
J gene: TRBJ2-3
clone size: -
CDR3 DNA: TGTGCCAGCAGTAAAGGGACTAGCGGGATGGAGGATACGCAGTATTTT
CDR3 protein: CASSKGTSGMEDTQYF

V gene: TRBV7-2
D gene: TRBD2
CDR3 length: 17
J gene: TRBJ2-7
clone size: -
CDR3 DNA: TGTGCCAGCAGCTTAGTAGCACTAGCGAGTTCTACCTACGAGCAGTACTTC
CDR3 protein: CASSLVALASSTYEQYF

V gene: TRBV7-9
D gene: -
CDR3 length: 14
J gene: TRBJ2-7
clone size: -
CDR3 DNA: TGTGCCAGCAGCTTAGGGGCTCGATCCTACGAGCAGTACTTC
CDR3 protein: CASSLGARSYEQYF

V gene: TRBV18
D gene: TRBD2
CDR3 length: 18
J gene: TRBJ2-7
clone size: -
CDR3 DNA: TGTGCCAGCTCACCTAGGACCTTTGCCGGGACTACCACCTACGAGCAGTACTTC
CDR3 protein: CASSPRTFAGTTTYEQYF

V gene: TRBV27
D gene: TRBD1
CDR3 length: 14
J gene: TRBJ1-2
clone size: -
CDR3 DNA: TGTGCCAGCAGGGAGGACAGGGCGAACTATGGCTACACCTTC
CDR3 protein: CASREDRANYGYTF

V gene: TRBV5-1
D gene: TRBD2
CDR3 length: 17
J gene: TRBJ2-6
clone size: few
CDR3 DNA: TGCGCCAGCAACCTCGGGTTAGCGGGGTCTGGGGCCAACGTCCTGACTTTC
CDR3 protein: CASNLGLAGSGANVLTF

V gene: TRBV27
D gene: -
CDR3 length: 14
J gene: TRBJ2-1
clone size: -
CDR3 DNA: TGTGCCAGCAGAGCGGGCGGAACTTACAATGAGCAGTTCTTC
CDR3 protein: CASRAGGTYNEQFF

V gene: TRBV19
D gene: -
CDR3 length: 12
J gene: TRBJ2-1
clone size: once
CDR3 DNA: TGTGCCGTCTCCCCGCGATGGAATGAGCAGTTCTTC
CDR3 protein: CAVSPRWNEQFF

V gene: TRBV2
D gene: TRBD2
CDR3 length: 16
J gene: TRBJ2-5
clone size: few
CDR3 DNA: TGTGCCAGCAGTGACGGGCTAGCGGGAGGGCAAGAGACCCAGTACTTC
CDR3 protein: CASSDGLAGGQETQYF

V gene: TRBV6-5
D gene: -
CDR3 length: 15
J gene: TRBJ1-4
clone size: -
CDR3 DNA: TGTGCCAGCAGTTACTCGGCTGGACCTAATGAAAAACTGTTTTTT
CDR3 protein: CASSYSAGPNEKLFF

V gene: TRBV10-1
D gene: -
CDR3 length: 13
J gene: TRBJ1-1
clone size: -
CDR3 DNA: TGCGCCAGCAGTGGTTCAGGGATCACTGAAGCTTTCTTT
CDR3 protein: CASSGSGITEAFF

V gene: TRBV20-1
D gene: -
CDR3 length: 11
J gene: TRBJ2-7
clone size: -
CDR3 DNA: TGCAGTGCTAGAGACGCTTACGAGCAGTACTTC
CDR3 protein: CSARDAYEQYF

V gene: TRBV6-1
D gene: -
CDR3 length: 12
J gene: TRBJ1-1
clone size: -
CDR3 DNA: TGTGCCAGCACTCGAGGGGCCAGTGGGGCTTTCTTT
CDR3 protein: CASTRGASGAFF

V gene: TRBV7-2
D gene: TRBD2
CDR3 length: 19
J gene: TRBJ2-3
clone size: -
CDR3 DNA: TGTGCCAGCAGCTTAGTTACTAGCGGGAGTATAGGAAGCACAGATACGCAGTATTTT
CDR3 protein: CASSLVTSGSIGSTDTQYF

V gene: TRBV7-2
D gene: TRBD2
CDR3 length: 18
J gene: TRBJ2-3
clone size: -
CDR3 DNA: TGTGCCAGCAGCCGGGAGACTAGCGGGAGGCTTAGCGCAGATACGCAGTATTTT
CDR3 protein: CASSRETSGRLSADTQYF

V gene: TRBV19
D gene: -
CDR3 length: 12
J gene: TRBJ1-5
clone size: -
CDR3 DNA: TGTGCCAGTAGCCAGGGATATCAGCCCCAGCATTTT
CDR3 protein: CASSQGYQPQHF

V gene: TRBV10-3
D gene: TRBD2
CDR3 length: 16
J gene: TRBJ2-5
clone size: -
CDR3 DNA: TGTGCCATCAGTGACACCCTTAGCGGGAGTGGGGAGACCCAGTACTTC
CDR3 protein: CAISDTLSGSGETQYF

V gene: TRBV6-5
D gene: -
CDR3 length: 15
J gene: TRBJ1-2
clone size: -
CDR3 DNA: TGTGCCAGCAGTTTATCCCCGGAGAGAAACTATGGCTACACCTTC
CDR3 protein: CASSLSPERNYGYTF

V gene: TRBV19
D gene: TRBD2
CDR3 length: 19
J gene: TRBJ2-1
clone size: -
CDR3 DNA: TGTGCCCAGCCAACCAGTTTCCCCCGGACTAGCGGCTCCTACAATGAGCAGTTCTTC
CDR3 protein: CAQPTSFPRTSGSYNEQFF